One and the same sample provided the 30 T cell receptor beta chains below, sequenced in a study of T cells in Graves' hyperthyroidism and ophthalmopathy. The TCR beta CDR3 regions underwent amplification using RNA transcripts as the source. HTBI primers were the set used in a first-round RT-PCR of the TCR CDR3. TCRdb called the multiplex PCR reads again in MiXCR, with one record for every CDR3 protein. Of about 290,000 distinct CDR3 sequences listed, about 19% are singletons. Material for sequencing was blood. The source of these receptors is a man in his fifties or sixties with Graves' ophthalmopathy.

As to this clonotype: A much larger clone differs by one base, so this may be a read error. The gene calls are TRBV19 and TRBJ1-1; 11 bases fit TRBD1. Per the germline V gene, CDR1 is LNHDA and CDR2 is SQIVND (reference sequence). The junction had 8 bases not matched to a gene; V was cut back by 2 bases and J by 6 bases. The CDR3 runs 16 residues. In DNA, the CDR3 is TGTGCCAGTAGTATAAGGGGGGGACAGGGGGGGCCTGAAGCTTTCTTT. Its translation: CASSIRGGQGGPEAFF.

This clonotype was recorded only once. This rearrangement joins TRBV5-1 to TRBJ2-6, with 7 nucleotides matching TRBD1. J was trimmed by 1 base and V by 0 bases; bases with no gene match: 1. CDR3 length: 16 amino acids. CDR1 and CDR2 from the germline V gene are SGHRS and YFSETQ. CDR3 sequence reads: CASSLATGSGANVLTF. Here the CDR3 DNA reads TGCGCCAGCAGCTTGGCGACAGGGTCTGGGGCCAACGTCCTGACTTTC.

This clonotype was picked up a small number of times. This chain uses TRBV9 with TRBJ2-5; the match to TRBD2 covers 14 bases. The CDR3 sequence is 24 residues long. With 0 bases clipped from V and 5 bases from J, the junction kept 27 bases outside the gene matches. CDR1 is SGDLS and CDR2 is YYNGEE in the germline V gene. The CDR3 protein is CASSVGPTPETSGRALRVGETQYF. For the CDR3, the DNA is TGTGCCAGCAGCGTAGGCCCCACCCCCGAGACTAGCGGGAGGGCCCTCCGGGTCGGCGAGACCCAGTACTTC.

Many counts were recorded for this clonotype. This chain links TRBV6-1 with TRBJ2-5, with a weak D call TRBD1 (6 bases). The CDR3 runs 14 residues. The V end lost 6 bases, the J end lost 2 bases, and 13 bases lay between the germline ends. CDR1 MNHNS and CDR2 SASEGT come from the germline V gene. The CDR3 sequence is CASRQGHRQETQYF. In DNA form, the CDR3 reads TGTGCCAGCAGGCAGGGGCACAGACAAGAGACCCAGTACTTC.

This sequence joins TRBV15 and TRBJ1-5, with a weak D call TRBD1 (5 bases). Trimming shortened V by 3 bases and J by 1 base, and 10 bases separated the two germline ends. This CDR3 comprises 15 residues. Germline CDR1 and CDR2: LNHNV and YYDKDF (reference sequence). The CDR3 DNA follows: TGTGCCACCAGCAGTGGGGGTATCAGCAATCAGCCCCAGCATTTT. Amino acids: CATSSGGISNQPQHF.

This clonotype was seen many times. J is TRBJ2-3 and V is TRBV11-1; possibly TRBD2 for D (6 bases). This CDR3 is 14 amino acids long. CDR1 is SGHAT and CDR2 is FQDESV in the germline V gene (reference sequence). V was pared by 8 bases and J by 0 bases, with 12 bases between. The CDR3 nucleotides are TGTGCCAGCGCGTCGGGGGAGAGCACAGATACGCAGTATTTT. The encoded protein is CASASGESTDTQYF.

This clonotype was seen repeatedly, ten times or more. The CDR3 sequence is CASSDGQGVTDTQYF. CDR3 bases: TGTGCCAGCAGTGACGGACAGGGAGTAACAGATACGCAGTATTTT. This chain connects TRBV2 to TRBJ2-3, with 8 bases lining up with TRBD1. J gave up 3 bases and V 3 bases, and 5 bases lay outside the gene matches. Germline lookup yields CDR1 SNHLY and CDR2 FYNNEI. This CDR3 comprises 15 residues.

The chain carries TRBV3-1 and TRBJ2-1; 15 bases are a match to TRBD2. V shed 4 bases and J 5 bases; nucleotides not matched to a gene: 15. CDR1 is LGHDT, CDR2 YNNKEL, per germline (reference sequence). This CDR3 is built from 20 residues. The CDR3 bases are TGTGCCAGCAGCCTGTCGGGACTAGCGGGAGGCCCAACGATCCACAATGAGCAGTTCTTC. This translates into CASSLSGLAGGPTIHNEQFF.

This clonotype was counted only a few times. The chain uses TRBV4-2 and TRBJ1-2, with D possibly matching TRBD1 (6 bases). Looked up from germline, CDR1 is LGHNA and CDR2 is YNFKEQ. V was trimmed by 5 bases and J by 5 bases, leaving 18 bases between them. The CDR3 sequence is 15 residues long. The CDR3 DNA reads as TGTGCCAGCAGCTCGCAAACAGGGTTGGGGTATGGCTACACCTTC. Protein sequence: CASSSQTGLGYGYTF.

This clonotype was detected ten times or more. The chain carries TRBV2 and TRBJ2-3, with D perhaps TRBD2 (5 bases). This CDR3 is built from 15 residues. Germline V lookup: CDR1 SNHLY, CDR2 FYNNEI. Trimming took 7 bases from V and 0 from J, leaving 14 bases between them. The CDR3 loop is CASKERTTSTDTQYF. CDR3 in DNA: TGTGCCAGCAAAGAGCGGACGACTAGCACAGATACGCAGTATTTT.

The chain couples TRBV6-1 to TRBJ2-2; tentatively, D is TRBD1 or TRBD2 (5 bases each). The V gene lost 5 bases and the J gene lost 4 bases, with 17 bases spanning the gap. Per germline, CDR1 MNHNS and CDR2 SASEGT. The CDR3 covers 16 residues. This CDR3 is CASSPLGGLGTGELFF. CDR3 DNA: TGTGCCAGCAGTCCCCTTGGGGGTCTGGGCACCGGGGAGCTGTTTTTT.

This clonotype was detected only a few times. This chain uses TRBV9 with TRBJ2-3; TRBD2 aligns across 9 bases. The CDR3 is made up of 15 amino acids. With 3 bases clipped from V and 2 bases from J, the junction kept 4 bases outside the gene matches. Germline V gene sequence: CDR1 SGDLS, CDR2 YYNGEE. CDR3 protein: CASSATSGDTDTQYF. Written as DNA, the CDR3 is TGTGCCAGCAGCGCGACTAGCGGAGACACAGATACGCAGTATTTT.

This clonotype was recorded many times. The CDR3 bases are TGCAGTGTTTCTAGCGGGAGTTACAATGAGCAGTTCTTC. Amino acid sequence: CSVSSGSYNEQFF. The chain combines TRBV20-1 with TRBJ2-1, with 10 nucleotides matching TRBD2. Trimming took 7 bases from V and 4 from J; bases not matched to a gene: 4. The CDR3 is 13 residues long. CDR1 DFQATT and CDR2 SNEGSKA come from the germline V gene (reference sequence).

At least ten counts were recorded for this clonotype. The CDR3 DNA reads TGTGCCAGCAGCCAAAATTACAGGGATGAAGCTTTCTTT. This codes for CASSQNYRDEAFF. The chain combines TRBV11-3 with TRBJ1-1; a possible D gene is TRBD1 (6 bases). V was clipped by 5 bases and J by 7 bases, with 14 bases between them. This CDR3 comprises 13 residues. The germline CDR1 and CDR2 sequences are SGHNT and YENEEA.

The chain links TRBV7-2 to TRBJ1-1, with a possible D match to TRBD1 (6 bases). Germline V gene sequence: CDR1 SGHTA, CDR2 FQGNSA. V was clipped by 3 bases and J by 6 bases, with 14 bases between them. This CDR3 spans 14 amino acids. The CDR3 coding sequence is TGTGCCAGCAGCTTCAAAAGGGGGTTCGCTGAAGCTTTCTTT. This gives the protein CASSFKRGFAEAFF.

This clonotype was counted at least ten times. This CDR3 is CASGASGRSDTQYF. DNA of the CDR3: TGTGCCAGCGGGGCTAGCGGGAGATCAGATACGCAGTATTTT. J is TRBJ2-3 and V is TRBV6-1; 10 nucleotides line up with TRBD2. The CDR3 contains 14 residues. The germline CDR1 and CDR2 sequences are MNHNS and SASEGT. V dropped 8 bases and J dropped 4; count of bases not matched to a gene: 6.

This clonotype was seen a handful of times. J is TRBJ2-2 and V is TRBV5-8, with D possibly being TRBD2 (6 bases). The germline V gene has CDR1 SGHTS and CDR2 YDEGEE. The germline V and J ends were trimmed by 0 bases and 7 bases, with 13 bases remaining between them. CDR3 length: 15 residues. The CDR3: CASSLGDLANGELFF. For the CDR3, the DNA is TGTGCCAGCAGCTTGGGGGACTTGGCCAACGGGGAGCTGTTTTTT.

This chain links TRBV9 with TRBJ2-1; TRBD1 or TRBD2 may be the D gene (5 bases each). CDR3 size: 14 residues. The ends were cut back, 4 bases at V and 6 bases at J, with 14 bases in the middle. Germline V gene lookup returns CDR1 SGDLS and CDR2 YYNGEE. The CDR3 DNA sequence: TGTGCCAGCAGCTCGGGACCTTTGGGCAATGAGCAGTTCTTC. This sequence encodes CASSSGPLGNEQFF.

This clonotype occurred many times. V gene TRBV29-1 combines with J gene TRBJ2-4; D is perhaps TRBD1 (6 bases). Trimming pared 6 bases from V and 6 bases from J, leaving 15 bases between. The CDR3 has 13 amino acids. The germline V gene encodes CDR1 SQVTM and CDR2 ANQGSEA. This chain's CDR3 is CSVARGGGNIQYF. The CDR3, as DNA: TGCAGCGTAGCAAGAGGGGGTGGAAACATTCAGTACTTC. Filled out from reference TRBV29-1 and TRBJ2-4, the complete variable domain reads SAVISQKPSRDICQRGTSLTIQCQVDSQVTMMFWYRQQPGQSLTLIATANQGSEATYESGFVIDKFPISRPNLTFSTLTVSNMSPEDSSIYLCSVARGGGNIQYFGAGTRLSVL.

The CDR3 loop is CASRTGASYEQYF. CDR3 coding DNA: TGTGCCAGCAGGACAGGGGCCAGCTACGAGCAGTACTTC. The chain links TRBV5-5 to TRBJ2-7; TRBD1 matches at 8 bases. V was clipped by 5 bases and J by 3 bases; unmatched bases: 4. Germline CDR1 reads SGHKS; CDR2 reads YYEKEE (reference sequence). CDR3 length equals 13 residues. The full variable domain, in which reference TRBV5-5 and TRBJ2-7 provide the parts outside the CDR3, is DAGVTQSPTHLIKTRGQQVTLRCSPISGHKSVSWYQQVLGQGPQFIFQYYEKEERGRGNFPDRFSARQFPNYSSELNVNALLLGDSALYLCASRTGASYEQYFGPGTRLTVT.

This chain uses TRBV6-1 with TRBJ1-5; D is possibly TRBD1 (6 bases). Germline CDR1 MNHNS, CDR2 SASEGT. This CDR3 is 15 amino acids long. The V gene lost 9 bases and the J gene lost 0 bases, with 15 bases spanning the gap. The CDR3 DNA sequence: TGTGCCAGTTGGGGGGCAGCGTATAGCAATCAGCCCCAGCATTTT. This translates into CASWGAAYSNQPQHF.

J is TRBJ2-1 and V is TRBV7-6; 9 bases match TRBD2. The germline V gene has CDR1 SGHVS and CDR2 FNYEAQ. The CDR3 runs 19 residues. J was trimmed by 4 bases and V by 7 bases; bases with no gene match: 20. The CDR3 loop is CASTLPKAIAGAEYNEQFF. CDR3 nucleotide sequence: TGTGCCAGCACCCTCCCGAAAGCCATAGCGGGAGCGGAGTACAATGAGCAGTTCTTC.

The chain has TRBV20-1 and TRBJ2-7; D is perhaps TRBD2 (6 bases). The CDR3 runs 14 residues. V was trimmed by 3 bases and J by 1 base, leaving 13 bases between them. Germline CDR1 and CDR2: DFQATT and SNEGSKA (reference sequence). CDR3 region: CSARPGLNSYEQYF. Here the CDR3 DNA reads TGCAGTGCTAGGCCGGGACTCAATTCCTACGAGCAGTACTTC.

This clonotype was seen many times. The V and J genes are TRBV28 and TRBJ1-1, with D uncertain. The length of the CDR3 is 12 residues. Germline V gene lookup returns CDR1 MDHEN and CDR2 SYDVKM. V lost 6 bases and J lost 0, with 5 bases in between. The CDR3: CASSLMNTEAFF. In nucleotides, the CDR3 is TGTGCCAGCAGCCTCATGAACACTGAAGCTTTCTTT.

The J gene is TRBJ2-1, the V gene TRBV20-1; D call uncertain. Germline loops: CDR1 DFQATT, CDR2 SNEGSKA (reference sequence). This CDR3 contains 11 residues. CDR3 DNA sequence: TGCAGGCTGGTGACCTACAATGAGCAGTTCTTC. Protein product: CRLVTYNEQFF.

The chain couples TRBV28 to TRBJ2-1; D is possibly TRBD2 (6 bases). Germline-derived CDR1 and CDR2 are MDHEN and SYDVKM. V lost 7 bases and J 6 bases, leaving 25 bases between the germline ends. The CDR3 is made up of 17 amino acids. Here the CDR3 reads CASTPKGLHLRGNEQFF. CDR3 DNA sequence: TGTGCCAGCACTCCCAAGGGACTCCACCTTAGGGGCAATGAGCAGTTCTTC.

This clonotype was observed many times. The V and J genes are TRBV7-3 and TRBJ2-2; 14 bases agree with TRBD2. Trimming took 5 bases from V and 0 from J; bases not matched to a gene: 5. Germline V gene sequence: CDR1 SGHTA, CDR2 FQGTGA. This CDR3 is built from 18 residues. The CDR3 nucleotides are TGTGCCAGCAGCCCCGGGACTAGCGGGAGTGCGAACACCGGGGAGCTGTTTTTT. It encodes CASSPGTSGSANTGELFF.

This clonotype was observed at least ten times. The J gene is TRBJ1-1, the V gene TRBV18; D is undetermined. The CDR3 runs 12 residues. The germline V gene encodes CDR1 KGHSH and CDR2 LQKENI. V gave up 3 bases and J gave up 1 base, with 3 bases separating them. The CDR3 nucleotides are TGTGCCAGCTCACCGGCGAACACTGAAGCTTTCTTT. Translated, it gives CASSPANTEAFF.

This clonotype was seen repeatedly, ten times or more. The chain uses TRBV11-2 and TRBJ2-7, with unresolved D. Trimming removed 5 bases from V and 0 bases from J, with 5 bases in between. This CDR3 comprises 12 residues. Germline CDR1 and CDR2: SGHAT and FQNNGV. In DNA, the CDR3 is TGTGCCAGCAGCGGGAACTCCTACGAGCAGTACTTC. This encodes CASSGNSYEQYF.

This clonotype was counted ten times or more. The chain carries TRBV20-1 and TRBJ2-7; a weak D match, TRBD1 (5 bases). The CDR3 runs 13 residues. V was cut by 2 bases and J by 1 base, with 9 bases left in between. Germline V gene sequence: CDR1 DFQATT, CDR2 SNEGSKA (reference sequence). The DNA for the CDR3 is TGCAGTGCTAGAAGGGGTGGGTCCTACGAGCAGTACTTC. Encoded protein: CSARRGGSYEQYF.